Sequencing of this TCR beta chain was carried out in a study of CD8+ T cells in alopecia areata. Described treatment: oral pan-JAK inhibitor, 5-10 mg twice daily. As the sequencing template, cDNA was produced by extracting RNA and reverse transcribing it. TCRdb's copy holds only in-frame clones and misses some; the assay was immunoSEQ multiplex PCR. This table holds 110,000 to 150,000 clones, 45% to 60% found once. CDR3 length: 14 residues. Per germline, CDR1 MNHEY and CDR2 SVGAGI. V was trimmed by 2 bases and J by 6 bases, leaving 10 bases between them. The V gene is TRBV6-5, the J gene TRBJ2-2, with D uncertain. The TCR was taken from a human donor with alopecia areata. This specimen was CD8+ T cells sorted from blood, taken at week 4, from a patient treated with tofacitinib. CDR3 sequence: CASSYAQFAGELFF. The DNA for the CDR3 is TGTGCCAGCAGTTACGCGCAGTTCGCCGGGGAGCTGTTTTTT.